A selection of T cell receptor beta chains follows, all from one sample in a study of shared clonotypes between healthy human individuals. Here immunoSEQ multiplex PCR was the method, and the copy in TCRdb shows in-frame clones only, minus some. The sample contains 550,000 to 750,000 clones, about 92% of which appear only once. The sequencing input was naive CD8+ T cells sorted from blood. The receptors derive from a man aged 25-40 years in good health. Each CDR3 is given with its conserved first and last residue. D genes are given only for firm matches. Clone size is given for some rows only: seen once, a few or many times, or a class if the clone is expanded.

size	V	D	J	CDR3	DNA
-	TRBV7-9	TRBD2	TRBJ2-5	CASSPGTSGSRQETQYF	TGTGCCAGCAGCCCCGGGACTAGCGGGAGCAGGCAAGAGACCCAGTACTTC
-	TRBV9	-	TRBJ2-1	CASSAPAGLSNEQFF	TGTGCCAGCAGCGCGCCGGCGGGGTTAAGCAATGAGCAGTTCTTC
-	TRBV4-3	TRBD1	TRBJ2-7	CASSQDPTGTNEQYF	TGCGCCAGCAGCCAAGATCCGACAGGGACAAACGAGCAGTACTTC
-	TRBV11-2	TRBD1	TRBJ2-3	CASSFRDRVFDTQYF	TGTGCCAGCAGCTTCCGGGACAGGGTTTTTGATACGCAGTATTTT
-	TRBV6-1	TRBD1	TRBJ2-1	CASRTGLAPYNEQFF	TGTGCCAGCAGGACAGGGTTGGCTCCTTACAATGAGCAGTTCTTC
once	TRBV5-5	-	TRBJ1-1	CASSLAKAGRAFF	TGTGCCAGCAGCTTGGCCAAGGCAGGTAGAGCTTTCTTT
-	TRBV4-3	-	TRBJ1-1	CASSQDWVQGRKTEAFF	TGCGCCAGCAGCCAAGATTGGGTTCAGGGGAGGAAAACTGAAGCTTTCTTT
-	TRBV12-5	TRBD1	TRBJ2-3	CASGAGQGARYTQYF	TGTGCTAGTGGTGCGGGACAGGGGGCCAGGTATACGCAGTATTTT
-	TRBV7-2	TRBD2	TRBJ2-1	CASSLYSPSIAREYNEQFF	TGTGCCAGCAGCTTATATTCCCCGTCGATTGCGCGGGAGTACAATGAGCAGTTCTTC
-	TRBV27	TRBD2	TRBJ2-1	CASSFLSGGSYNEQFF	TGTGCCAGCAGTTTCTTATCGGGAGGTTCCTACAATGAGCAGTTCTTC
-	TRBV7-9	TRBD2	TRBJ2-1	CASSFPGLVSLNEQFF	TGTGCCAGCAGCTTTCCGGGACTAGTTTCACTCAATGAGCAGTTCTTC